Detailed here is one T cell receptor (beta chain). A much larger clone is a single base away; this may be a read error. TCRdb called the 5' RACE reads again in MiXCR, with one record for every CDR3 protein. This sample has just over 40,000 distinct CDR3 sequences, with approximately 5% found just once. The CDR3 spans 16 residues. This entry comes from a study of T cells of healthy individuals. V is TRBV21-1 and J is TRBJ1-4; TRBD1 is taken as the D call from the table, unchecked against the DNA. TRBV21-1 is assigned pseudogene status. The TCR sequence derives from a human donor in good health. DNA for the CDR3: TGTGCCAGCAGTATAGAGCGCCAAGCAACTAATGAAAAACTGTTTTTT. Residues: CASSIERQATNEKLFF.